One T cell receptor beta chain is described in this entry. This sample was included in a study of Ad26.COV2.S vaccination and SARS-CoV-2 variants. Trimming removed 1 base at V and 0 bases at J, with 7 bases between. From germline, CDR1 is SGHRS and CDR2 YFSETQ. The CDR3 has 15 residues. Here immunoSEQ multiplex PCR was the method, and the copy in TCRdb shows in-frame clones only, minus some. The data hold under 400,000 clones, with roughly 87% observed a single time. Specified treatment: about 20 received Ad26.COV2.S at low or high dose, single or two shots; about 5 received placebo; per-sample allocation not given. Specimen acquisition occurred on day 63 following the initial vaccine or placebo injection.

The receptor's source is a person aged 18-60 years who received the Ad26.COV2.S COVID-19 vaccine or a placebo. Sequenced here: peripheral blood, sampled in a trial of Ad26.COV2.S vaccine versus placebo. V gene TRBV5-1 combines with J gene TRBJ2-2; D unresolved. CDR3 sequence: CASSLTSPNTGELFF. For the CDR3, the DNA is TGCGCCAGCAGCTTGACGAGCCCGAACACCGGGGAGCTGTTTTTT.